This TCR beta chain was sequenced for a study of metastatic and nonmetastatic thyroid tumors. Study details: Where malignant and benign thyroid patients were concerned, repertoires were compared across blood and tumor or nodule tissue.

Before thyroid surgery, none of the patients had received any treatment. This clone has just a few counts. No antigen is known for it. Overall study findings and caveats: Relative to benign nodules, malignant thyroid tumors were reportedly characterized by significantly elevated TCR beta diversity in blood and tumor.

In the authors' workflow: Construction of a distant-metastasis classifier for papillary thyroid cancer relied on CDR3 differences across clinicopathological groups. TCRdb re-clonotyped the PCR reads via MiXCR. For this entry, the V and J calls and clone size follow TCRdb and not the study's own pipeline. The sample gives tens of thousands of clones, roughly a quarter of which show up once; around 10% is in the top ten. The J segment lost 6 bases and the V segment lost 5 bases, leaving 6 bases of the junction unmatched. This CDR3 is 13 amino acids long. The chain links TRBV12-3 or TRBV12-4 to TRBJ1-2; 7 nucleotides match TRBD1. Sequenced: blood. The TCR comes from a female donor with papillary thyroid cancer or a benign thyroid nodule (not recorded which). Some clones in this sample may be carry-over from other donors' samples. The CDR3 DNA reads as TGTGCCAGCAGTCAACAGGGGTGGAATGGCTACACCTTC. Translating it yields CASSQQGWNGYTF.